These 18 T cell receptor beta chains were all obtained from the same sample, sequenced in a study of T-cell reconstitution after alpha-beta-depleted transplantation in children. TCRbeta library construction was performed incorporating unique molecular identifiers. TCRdb ran MiXCR on the PCR reads and lists one entry per CDR3 protein. Here the sample spans a few hundred thousand distinct CDR3 sequences, under 15% being singletons. Specimen: PBMCs, mostly from graft donor cells, collected 360 days after TCRalphabeta/CD19-depleted stem cell transplant. Source of these receptors: a male patient younger than 18 who had a stem cell transplant for acute myeloid leukemia, so the T cells may come from the graft donor.

This chain joins TRBV20-1 and TRBJ1-5; a possible D gene is TRBD1 (6 bases). The CDR3 sequence is 12 residues long. Germline-derived CDR1 and CDR2 are DFQATT and SNEGSKA (reference sequence). Trimming removed 6 bases from V and 7 bases from J, with 13 bases in between. The CDR3 spells CSAGAGDQPQHF. The CDR3 coding sequence is TGCAGTGCCGGCGCAGGGGACCAGCCCCAGCATTTT.

The gene calls are TRBV13 and TRBJ2-7, with a tentative D call TRBD2 (6 bases). The CDR3 runs to 14 residues. Germline V gene lookup returns CDR1 PRHDT and CDR2 FYEKMQ (reference sequence). V was pared by 8 bases and J by 5 bases, with 19 bases between. DNA for the CDR3: TGTGCCAGCTCCACCCGGGACTCCCCCCACGAGCAGTACTTC. Translation gives CASSTRDSPHEQYF.

This clonotype was seen only a few times. The gene calls are TRBV6-2 or TRBV6-3 and TRBJ2-7; D is undetermined. V was clipped by 6 bases and J by 5 bases, with 14 bases between them. The CDR3 contains 13 residues. The germline V gene has CDR1 MNHEY and CDR2 SVGEGT. The CDR3 protein is CASSLDSFHEQYF. Here the CDR3 DNA reads TGTGCCAGCAGCCTAGACTCTTTCCACGAGCAGTACTTC.

This chain connects TRBV20-1 to TRBJ2-3, with D perhaps matching TRBD1 (5 bases). V lost 8 bases and J lost 4, with 19 bases in between. The CDR3 sequence is 14 residues long. CDR1 and CDR2 (germline): DFQATT, SNEGSKA (reference sequence). The CDR3 is CSLTGFQWADTQYF. As DNA, the CDR3 is TGCAGTCTCACAGGTTTCCAGTGGGCAGATACGCAGTATTTT.

This clonotype came up a few times. V and J are TRBV7-8 and TRBJ2-4, with 7 bases identical to TRBD1. The CDR3 is 16 residues long. Trimming cost V 5 bases and J 8 bases; bases outside gene matches: 15. Germline V gene sequence: CDR1 SGHVS, CDR2 FQNEAQ. The CDR3 sequence: CASSPTDRAEGDIQYF. The CDR3 DNA follows: TGTGCCAGCAGCCCGACTGACAGGGCCGAGGGAGACATTCAGTACTTC.

The chain couples TRBV7-6 to TRBJ2-3, with 13 bases identical to TRBD2. Germline V gene data show CDR1 as SGHVS and CDR2 as FNYEAQ. J gave up 1 base and V 5 bases, and 12 bases lay outside the gene matches. The CDR3 is 19 residues long. CDR3 sequence: CASSPSRTSGRFGTDTQYF. For the CDR3, the DNA is TGTGCCAGCAGCCCCTCCCGGACTAGCGGGAGATTTGGCACAGATACGCAGTATTTT.

This clonotype occurred a few times. V is TRBV5-4 and J is TRBJ2-4; 8 bases align to TRBD2. The V gene end was trimmed by 1 base and the J gene end by 3 bases; junction bases not matched to a gene: 9. Germline-derived CDR1 and CDR2 are SGHNT and YYREEE (reference sequence). The CDR3 length is 17 residues. The DNA for the CDR3 is TGTGCCAGCAGCTTGTCGGGCGGGAGGACGATCAAAAACATTCAGTACTTC. The encoded protein is CASSLSGGRTIKNIQYF.

J is TRBJ2-1 and V is TRBV23-1, with 16 bases matching TRBD2. TRBV23-1 is noted as an ORF with a role that remains uncertain. The J segment lost 3 bases and the V segment lost 0 bases, leaving 8 bases of the junction unmatched. This CDR3 has 20 residues. CDR3 bases: TGCGCCAGCAGTCAATCATTGGGACTAGCGGGAGGGCCCTACTACAATGAGCAGTTCTTC. Protein: CASSQSLGLAGGPYYNEQFF.

Only a few counts were recorded for this clonotype. CDR3 bases: TGTGCCAGCAGTTCCCGGGGGGCGGAGGGGACGGATGAGCAGTTCTTC. Translated, it gives CASSSRGAEGTDEQFF. This rearrangement joins TRBV28 to TRBJ2-1, with a weak D call TRBD2 (7 bases). V shed 4 bases and J shed 8 bases, with 21 bases lying between them. The CDR3 is 16 residues long. Per the germline V gene, CDR1 is MDHEN and CDR2 is SYDVKM.

This clonotype came up a few times. This rearrangement joins TRBV28 to TRBJ2-7; 7 bases are a match to TRBD2. Per germline, CDR1 MDHEN and CDR2 SYDVKM. The CDR3 extends over 14 amino acids. The V and J ends lost 4 bases and 3 bases, in that order; junction bases with no gene match: 6. CDR3 bases: TGTGCCAGCAGTTCAGGGAGGGCTAACTACGAGCAGTACTTC. This codes for CASSSGRANYEQYF.

A few counts support this clonotype. The V and J genes are TRBV5-5 and TRBJ2-3, with 10 bases identical to TRBD1. Germline CDR1 is SGHKS and CDR2 is YYEKEE (reference sequence). The V gene end was trimmed by 4 bases and the J gene end by 2 bases; junction bases not matched to a gene: 7. This CDR3 has 16 amino acids. This CDR3 is CASSPGQGGVTDTQYF. For the CDR3, the DNA is TGTGCCAGCAGCCCCGGACAGGGGGGCGTCACAGATACGCAGTATTTT.

The chain links TRBV28 to TRBJ2-3; 8 bases align to TRBD1. Germline values: CDR1 MDHEN, CDR2 SYDVKM. Trimming removed 5 bases from V and 3 bases from J; junction bases left unmatched: 4. The length of the CDR3 is 14 residues. CDR3 amino acids: CASSVQGGTDTQYF. For the CDR3, the DNA is TGTGCCAGCAGTGTACAGGGGGGAACAGATACGCAGTATTTT.

This clonotype was seen ten or more times. The V and J genes are TRBV12-3 or TRBV12-4 and TRBJ2-7; a possible D gene is TRBD2 (5 bases). V lost 4 bases and J lost 1, with 11 bases in between. The CDR3 is 14 amino acids. This CDR3 reads CASSYGLASYEQYF. Written as DNA, the CDR3 is TGTGCCAGCAGTTATGGACTTGCTTCCTACGAGCAGTACTTC.

In its sample, this clonotype was seen many times. This rearrangement joins TRBV4-2 to TRBJ1-5; TRBD1 aligns across 7 bases. V was pared by 4 bases and J by 4 bases, with 7 bases of the junction left unmatched. The CDR3 contains 15 residues. Germline V gene sequence: CDR1 LGHNA, CDR2 YNFKEQ. DNA of the CDR3: TGTGCCAGCAGCCCTTGGACAGGCTCTAATCAGCCCCAGCATTTT. The encoded protein is CASSPWTGSNQPQHF.

This clonotype was picked up a small number of times. This chain's CDR3 is CASSQSGNYEQYF. Here the CDR3 DNA reads TGTGCCAGCAGTCAAAGCGGGAACTACGAGCAGTACTTC. The rearrangement joins TRBV28 to TRBJ2-7, with 7 bases lining up with TRBD2. Germline CDR1 and CDR2: MDHEN and SYDVKM. Trimming took 5 bases from V and 3 from J; bases not matched to a gene: 4. The CDR3 is 13 amino acids. Complete variable domain (other parts from reference TRBV28 and TRBJ2-7): DVKVTQSSRYLVKRTGEKVFLECVQDMDHENMFWYRQDPGLGLRLIYFSYDVKMKEKGDIPEGYSVSREKKERFSLILESASTNQTSMYLCASSQSGNYEQYFGPGTRLTVT.

The chain recombines TRBV20-1 with TRBJ2-7, with D unresolved. CDR1 and CDR2 from the germline V gene are DFQATT and SNEGSKA (reference sequence). The CDR3 totals 15 residues. The V end was cut by 5 bases, the J end by 5 bases, with 22 bases between. DNA of the CDR3: TGCAGTGCTCCCCCGGCCAGGTCGGTTCGGGACGAGCAGTACTTC. Translation: CSAPPARSVRDEQYF.

Many counts were recorded for this clonotype. This rearrangement joins TRBV5-8 to TRBJ1-1, with D possibly TRBD1 on 6 matching bases. Per the germline V gene, CDR1 is SGHTS and CDR2 is YDEGEE. Trimming left V 0 bases short and J 4 bases short, with 10 bases between. The CDR3 contains 14 residues. CDR3 residues: CASSLDRAATEAFF. In DNA, the CDR3 is TGTGCCAGCAGCTTGGACAGGGCTGCCACTGAAGCTTTCTTT.

This clonotype occurred many times. This chain uses TRBV20-1 with TRBJ1-2, with D hard to call. The CDR3 totals 14 residues. V shed 0 bases and J shed 4 bases, with 12 bases lying between them. CDR1 is DFQATT and CDR2 is SNEGSKA in the germline V gene (reference sequence). The CDR3, as DNA: TGCAGTGCTAGAGACGGGGTGGGGAGCTATGGCTACACCTTC. Translated: CSARDGVGSYGYTF.